This note documents a single TCR beta chain sequence. What it binds is not known. Roughly 0.45 to 1 ug RNA was reverse transcribed with random hexamers. Amplification of TCR beta CDR3 by immunoSEQ multiplex PCR spanned 54 Vbeta and 13 Jbeta. TCRdb re-called the immunoSEQ multiplex PCR reads with MiXCR, one entry per CDR3 protein. The sample lists about 250,000 distinct CDR3 sequences, 93% occurring once. The data belong to a study of CD8 T cells in Susac syndrome. Study-wide findings and caveats: TCR sequencing and HLA analysis covered a relatively small number of individuals.

The study sequenced TCR beta in blood CD8+ and CD4+ T cells. The TEMRA cells underwent FACS enrichment, while the CD8+ and CD4+ T cells underwent negative isolation. J lost 4 bases, V lost 3 bases, and 8 bases had no gene match. Germline V gives CDR1 MNHEY, CDR2 SVGEGT. The CDR3 runs 16 residues. The chain links TRBV6-2 or TRBV6-3 to TRBJ2-5; the match to TRBD1 covers 10 bases. The clonotype comes from a human donor with multiple sclerosis. The sample taken for sequencing was CD4+ T cells from PBMCs. The CDR3 is CASSYPPGQGRETQYF. The CDR3 DNA is TGTGCCAGCAGTTATCCTCCGGGACAGGGGAGAGAGACCCAGTACTTC.